The entry that follows covers one T cell receptor (beta chain) sequence. This sample is part of a study of CD8 T cells in Susac syndrome. RNA amounts of roughly 0.45 to 1 ug underwent reverse transcription with random hexamers. Using its own MiXCR run on the immunoSEQ multiplex PCR reads, TCRdb lists one record per CDR3 protein. The repertoire includes about 400,000 distinct CDR3 sequences, about 85% of them detected once, and more than 0.09% sits in the top ten. Trimming left V 0 bases short and J 6 bases short, with 12 bases between. Germline V gene data show CDR1 as MGHRA and CDR2 as YSYEKL. The CDR3 spans 14 residues.

Sequencing was performed on CD8+ T cells from PBMCs. This sequence joins TRBV4-1 and TRBJ2-7; possible D gene TRBD2, 6 bases. The receptor was derived from a human donor with multiple sclerosis. DNA of the CDR3: TGCGCCAGCAGCCAAGAAGGAGGGGTGGGCGAGCAGTACTTC. Its protein product is CASSQEGGVGEQYF.